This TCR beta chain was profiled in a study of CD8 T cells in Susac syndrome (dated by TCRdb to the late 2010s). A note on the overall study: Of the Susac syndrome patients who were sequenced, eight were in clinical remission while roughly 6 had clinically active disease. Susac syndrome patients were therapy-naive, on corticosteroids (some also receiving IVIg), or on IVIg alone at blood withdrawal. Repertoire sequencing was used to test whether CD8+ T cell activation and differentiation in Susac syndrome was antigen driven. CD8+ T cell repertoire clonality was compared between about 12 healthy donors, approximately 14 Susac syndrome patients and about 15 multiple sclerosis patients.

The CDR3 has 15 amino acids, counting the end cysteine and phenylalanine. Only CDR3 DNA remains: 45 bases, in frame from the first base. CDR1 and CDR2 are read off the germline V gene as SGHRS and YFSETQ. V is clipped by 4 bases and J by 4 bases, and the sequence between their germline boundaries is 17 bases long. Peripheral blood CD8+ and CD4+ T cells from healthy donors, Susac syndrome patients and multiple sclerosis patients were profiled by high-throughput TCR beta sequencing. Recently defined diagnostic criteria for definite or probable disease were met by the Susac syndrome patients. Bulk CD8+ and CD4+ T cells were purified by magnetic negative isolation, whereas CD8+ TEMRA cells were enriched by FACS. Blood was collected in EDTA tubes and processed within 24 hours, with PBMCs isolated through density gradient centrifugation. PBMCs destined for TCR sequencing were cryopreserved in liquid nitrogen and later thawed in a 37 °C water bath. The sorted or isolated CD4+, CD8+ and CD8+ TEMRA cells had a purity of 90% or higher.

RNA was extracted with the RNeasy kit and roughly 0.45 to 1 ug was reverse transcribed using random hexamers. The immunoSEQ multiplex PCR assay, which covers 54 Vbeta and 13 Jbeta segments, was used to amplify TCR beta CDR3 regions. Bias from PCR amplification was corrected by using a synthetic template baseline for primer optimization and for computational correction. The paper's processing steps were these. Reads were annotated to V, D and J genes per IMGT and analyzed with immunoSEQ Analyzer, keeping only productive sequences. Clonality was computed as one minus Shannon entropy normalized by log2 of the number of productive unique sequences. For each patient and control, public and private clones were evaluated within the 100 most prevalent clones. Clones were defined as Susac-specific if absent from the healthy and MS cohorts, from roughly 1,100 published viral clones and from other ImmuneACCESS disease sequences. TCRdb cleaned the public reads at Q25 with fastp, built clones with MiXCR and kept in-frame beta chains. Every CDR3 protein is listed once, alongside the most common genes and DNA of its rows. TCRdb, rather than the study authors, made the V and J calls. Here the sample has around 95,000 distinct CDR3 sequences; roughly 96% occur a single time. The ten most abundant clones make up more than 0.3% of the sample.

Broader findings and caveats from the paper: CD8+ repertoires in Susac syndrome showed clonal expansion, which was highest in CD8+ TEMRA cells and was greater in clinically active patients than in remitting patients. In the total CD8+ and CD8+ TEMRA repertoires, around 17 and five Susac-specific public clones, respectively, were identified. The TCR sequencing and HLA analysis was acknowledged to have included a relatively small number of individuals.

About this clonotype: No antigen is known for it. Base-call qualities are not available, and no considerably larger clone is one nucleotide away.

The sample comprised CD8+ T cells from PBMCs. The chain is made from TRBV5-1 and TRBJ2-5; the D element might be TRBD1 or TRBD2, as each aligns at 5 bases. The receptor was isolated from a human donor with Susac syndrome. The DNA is TGCGCCAGCAGCCCTGGTTTTGGGGGATCAGAGACCCAGTACTTC. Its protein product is CASSPGFGGSETQYF.